This T cell receptor (beta chain) was identified during a study of T cell responses to AZD1222 COVID-19 vaccine. Profiling relied on immunoSEQ multiplex PCR, and the TCRdb table lists in-frame clones only, not all of them. This table has around 120,000 clones, roughly 90% appearing once. Overall study findings and caveats: Donors, mostly white British, included more females; clonal diversity was possibly underestimated.

Germline lookup yields CDR1 SNHLY and CDR2 FYNNEI. Trimming cost V 10 bases and J 5 bases, with 11 bases left between them. This CDR3 is 12 amino acids long. This clone was recorded once. Its antigen is not known. The receptor was isolated from an adult in good health. The chain couples TRBV2 to TRBJ2-2; weak D call: TRBD1 (5 bases). The starting material was peripheral blood, obtained on day 0 of AZD1222 vaccination. As DNA, the CDR3 is TGTGCCATTAGGGGAAGAACCGGGGAGCTGTTTTTT. It translates to CAIRGRTGELFF.